A single sample is the source of the 4 T cell receptor beta chains below, sequenced in a study of PD-1 blockade in classical Hodgkin lymphoma. The time point denotes: cycle 4 day 1 (C4D1), after more than five weeks of nivolumab. Each patient's relapse followed autologous stem cell transplantation, and brentuximab vedotin exposure varied. TCRdb's copy holds only in-frame clones and misses some; the assay was immunoSEQ multiplex PCR. This sample has about 47,000 clones; roughly 89% occur once, and the top ten carry roughly 14%. The sequencing here drew on peripheral blood mononuclear cells (PBMCs), taken before the fourth cycle of nivolumab. All receptors come from a human donor with classical Hodgkin lymphoma.

The chain combines TRBV5-5 with TRBJ1-1; D remains ambiguous. Germline CDR1 SGHKS, CDR2 YYEKEE (reference sequence). The CDR3 length is 11 residues. V gave up 1 base and J gave up 11 bases, with 9 bases separating them. Here the CDR3 DNA reads TGTGCCAGCAGCTTGATAGGTCGTGCTTTCTTT. This translates into CASSLIGRAFF.

The chain carries TRBV7-8 and TRBJ1-2, with D possibly being TRBD1 (5 bases). From germline, CDR1 is SGHVS and CDR2 FQNEAQ. The CDR3 consists of 14 residues. Trimming removed 3 bases from V and 3 bases from J, with 11 bases in between. CDR3 region: CASSFDRIHYGYTF. The DNA for the CDR3 is TGTGCCAGCAGCTTCGACAGAATTCACTATGGCTACACCTTC.

This chain uses TRBV4-1 with TRBJ2-2; D is perhaps TRBD1 (5 bases). The CDR3 covers 15 residues. Germline-derived CDR1 and CDR2 are MGHRA and YSYEKL. V lost 4 bases and J lost 0, with 9 bases in between. This CDR3 reads CASSPDSANTGELFF. The DNA of the CDR3 is TGCGCCAGCAGCCCAGACAGCGCGAACACCGGGGAGCTGTTTTTT.

This clone was detected only once. In DNA form, the CDR3 reads TGCGCCAGCAGCTTGGGACCGTACGCAGATACGCAGTATTTT. It is translated as CASSLGPYADTQYF. The rearrangement links TRBV5-1 to TRBJ2-3; D is uncertain. Germline assignment: CDR1 SGHRS and CDR2 YFSETQ. The CDR3 extends over 14 amino acids. V lost 0 bases, J lost 4 bases, and 9 bases lay in between.